Below, 10 T cell receptor beta chains from the same sample are listed, as sequenced in a study of cytomegalovirus exposure and HLA in healthy donors. The study ran its PCR with 60 Vbeta and 13 Jbeta primers. TCRdb keeps only in-frame clones here, not all; method: immunoSEQ multiplex PCR. The sample shows approximately 170,000 clones, 65% to 90% of them seen only once. Sequencing used PBMCs. These receptors all come from a male donor in good health and CMV-seronegative.

V gene TRBV11-2 combines with J gene TRBJ1-1, with D unresolved. CDR3 length: 13 amino acids. Germline V gene lookup returns CDR1 SGHAT and CDR2 FQNNGV. The germline V and J ends were trimmed by 2 bases and 1 base, with 5 bases remaining between them. CDR3 loop: CASSLSGNTEAFF. CDR3 coding DNA: TGTGCCAGCAGCTTATCAGGGAACACTGAAGCTTTCTTT.

V gene TRBV30 combines with J gene TRBJ2-5; the D gene is possibly TRBD2 (6 bases). V lost 5 bases, J lost 2 bases, and 9 bases lay in between. The CDR3 contains 12 residues. Germline V gene lookup returns CDR1 GTSNPN and CDR2 SVGIG (reference sequence). CDR3: CAWGAGQETQYF. CDR3 sequence (DNA): TGTGCCTGGGGGGCGGGGCAAGAGACCCAGTACTTC.

V and J are TRBV5-1 and TRBJ2-3; 8 bases are shared with TRBD1. The germline gives CDR1 SGHRS, CDR2 YFSETQ. The CDR3 extends over 15 amino acids. J gave up 6 bases and V 4 bases, and 10 bases lay outside the gene matches. The CDR3 here is CASSRRTGPIDTQYF. The CDR3 DNA reads TGCGCCAGCAGCCGTAGGACAGGGCCCATCGATACGCAGTATTTT.

The J gene is TRBJ2-3, the V gene TRBV13; TRBD1 matches 7 bases. This CDR3 region has 16 residues. The J segment lost 1 base and the V segment lost 6 bases, leaving 10 bases of the junction unmatched. The germline V gene has CDR1 PRHDT and CDR2 FYEKMQ (reference sequence). CDR3 DNA: TGTGCCAGCAGTCCCCCCCGGGACAGCCGCACAGATACGCAGTATTTT. Translation: CASSPPRDSRTDTQYF. Complete variable domain (other parts from reference TRBV13 and TRBJ2-3): AAGVIQSPRHLIKEKRETATLKCYPIPRHDTVYWYQQGPGQDPQFLISFYEKMQSDKGSIPDRFSAQQFSDYHSELNMSSLELGDSALYFCASSPPRDSRTDTQYFGPGTRLTVL.

With respect to this clone: The junction does not match germline at one end; this may be a read error. This chain uses TRBV6-1 with TRBJ2-3; TRBD2 is a possible D gene (5 bases). The CDR3 loop spans 14 amino acids. Germline CDR1 and CDR2: MNHNS and SASEGT. The CDR3 DNA follows: TGTGCCAGCACGACTACTCAAAGCACAGATACGCGGTATTTT. Its protein product is CASTTTQSTDTRYF.

V and J are TRBV6-1 and TRBJ2-7; TRBD2 agrees at 12 bases. The germline CDR1 and CDR2 sequences are MNHNS and SASEGT. The CDR3 contains 15 residues. J was trimmed by 4 bases and V by 8 bases; bases with no gene match: 9. The CDR3 reads CASRRLAGVRYEQYF. CDR3 bases: TGTGCCAGCCGCCGACTAGCGGGGGTACGTTACGAGCAGTACTTC.

The CDR3 sequence is CASSHGTEEAFF. Here the CDR3 DNA reads TGTGCCAGCAGTCATGGGACAGAGGAAGCTTTCTTT. The genes are TRBV6-6 and TRBJ1-1; 7 bases map to TRBD1. Germline V lookup: CDR1 MNHNY, CDR2 SVGAGI (reference sequence). V gave up 5 bases and J gave up 8 bases; unmatched junction bases: 5. There are 12 residues in the CDR3.

This sequence joins TRBV10-3 and TRBJ2-5; D possibly corresponds to TRBD2 (5 bases). The end of the DNA is better explained by TRBJ2-7, so the J call may be wrong. The CDR3 has 13 residues. Germline V gene lookup returns CDR1 ENHRY and CDR2 SYGVKD. The CDR3 spells CAISESAGYEQYF. The CDR3 DNA follows: TGTGCCATCAGTGAGTCCGCGGGCTACGAGCAGTACTTC.

This rearrangement joins TRBV5-4 to TRBJ1-6; D is perhaps TRBD1 (5 bases). Germline values: CDR1 SGHNT, CDR2 YYREEE (reference sequence). The CDR3 is 16 amino acids. Trimming removed 4 bases at V and 10 bases at J, with 21 bases between. For the CDR3, the DNA is TGTGCCAGCAGCCGAAGCGACAGACTCCGTGTGTCACCCCTCCACTTT. Translation gives CASSRSDRLRVSPLHF.

The chain is built from TRBV27 and TRBJ2-3; no clear D gene. This CDR3 has 11 residues. V lost 8 bases and J 2 bases, leaving 5 bases between the germline ends. The germline V gene has CDR1 MNHEY and CDR2 SMNVEV (reference sequence). The chain's CDR3 is CASFSTDTQYF. The CDR3 region has the DNA TGTGCCAGCTTCTCCACAGATACGCAGTATTTT.